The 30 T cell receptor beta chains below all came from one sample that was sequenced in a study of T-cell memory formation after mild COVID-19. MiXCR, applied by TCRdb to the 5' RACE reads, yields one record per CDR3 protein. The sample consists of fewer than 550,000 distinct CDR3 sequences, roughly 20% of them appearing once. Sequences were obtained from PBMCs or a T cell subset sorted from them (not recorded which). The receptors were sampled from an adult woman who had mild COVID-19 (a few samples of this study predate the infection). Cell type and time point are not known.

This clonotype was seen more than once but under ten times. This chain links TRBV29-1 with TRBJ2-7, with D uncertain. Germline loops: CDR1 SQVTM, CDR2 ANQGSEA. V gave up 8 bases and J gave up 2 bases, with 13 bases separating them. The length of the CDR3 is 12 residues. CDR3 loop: CSTRTGTYEQYF. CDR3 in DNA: TGCAGCACACGGACGGGCACCTACGAGCAGTACTTC.

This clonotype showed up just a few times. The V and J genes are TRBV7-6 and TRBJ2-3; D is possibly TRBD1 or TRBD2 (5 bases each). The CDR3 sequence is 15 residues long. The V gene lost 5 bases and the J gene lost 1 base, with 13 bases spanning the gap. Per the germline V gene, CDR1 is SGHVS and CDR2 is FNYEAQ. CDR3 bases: TGTGCCAGCAGCACCCGGGACGTAGGCACAGATACGCAGTATTTT. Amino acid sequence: CASSTRDVGTDTQYF.

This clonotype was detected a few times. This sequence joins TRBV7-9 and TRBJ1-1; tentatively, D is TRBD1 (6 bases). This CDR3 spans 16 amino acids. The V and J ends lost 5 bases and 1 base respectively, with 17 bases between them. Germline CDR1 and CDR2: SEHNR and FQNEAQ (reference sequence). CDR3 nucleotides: TGTGCCAGCAGCATCCCTTCGTCACAGGGGAACACTGAAGCTTTCTTT. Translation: CASSIPSSQGNTEAFF.

The CDR3 region is CASSLEGLDREEQYF. The CDR3 DNA follows: TGTGCCAGCAGCTTGGAGGGACTTGACCGGGAGGAGCAGTACTTC. The chain recombines TRBV5-8 with TRBJ2-7; D might be TRBD2 (6 bases). The germline V and J ends were trimmed by 0 bases and 7 bases, with 17 bases remaining between them. The CDR3 contains 15 residues. Germline CDR1 and CDR2: SGHTS and YDEGEE.

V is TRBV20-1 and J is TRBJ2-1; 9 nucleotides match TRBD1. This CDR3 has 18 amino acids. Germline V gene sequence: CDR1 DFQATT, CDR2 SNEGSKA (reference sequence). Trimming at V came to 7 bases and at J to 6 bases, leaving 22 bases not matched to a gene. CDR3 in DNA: TGCAGTGTCCCATGGCAGGGCGCGGACAGGGGAATAGGCAATGAGCAGTTCTTC. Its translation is CSVPWQGADRGIGNEQFF.

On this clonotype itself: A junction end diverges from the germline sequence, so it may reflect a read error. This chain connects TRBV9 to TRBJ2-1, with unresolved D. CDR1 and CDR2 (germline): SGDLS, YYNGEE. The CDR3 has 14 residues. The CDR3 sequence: CASSVVGSDNEQFF. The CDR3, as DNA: TGTGCCAGCAGCGTAGTAGGCTCCGACAATGAGCAGTTCTTC.

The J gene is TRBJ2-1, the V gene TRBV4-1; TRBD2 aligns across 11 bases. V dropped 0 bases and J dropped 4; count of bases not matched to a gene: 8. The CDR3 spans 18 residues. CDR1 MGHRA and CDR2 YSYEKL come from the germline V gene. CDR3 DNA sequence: TGCGCCAGCAGCCAAGAGGGATCTAGCGGGGGGCCTTACAATGAGCAGTTCTTC. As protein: CASSQEGSSGGPYNEQFF.

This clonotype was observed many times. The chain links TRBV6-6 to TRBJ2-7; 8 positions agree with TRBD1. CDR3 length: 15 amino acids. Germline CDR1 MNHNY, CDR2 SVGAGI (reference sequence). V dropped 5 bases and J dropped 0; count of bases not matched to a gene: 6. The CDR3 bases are TGTGCCAGCAGTGCCCCGACAGGGGACTCCTACGAGCAGTACTTC. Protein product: CASSAPTGDSYEQYF.

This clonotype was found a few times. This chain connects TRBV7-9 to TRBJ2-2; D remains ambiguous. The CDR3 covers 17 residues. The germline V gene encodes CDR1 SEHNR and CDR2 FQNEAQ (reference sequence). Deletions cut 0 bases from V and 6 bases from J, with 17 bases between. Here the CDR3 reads CASSLARAPQDAGELFF. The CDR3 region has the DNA TGTGCCAGCAGCTTAGCACGGGCACCGCAAGACGCCGGGGAGCTGTTTTTT.

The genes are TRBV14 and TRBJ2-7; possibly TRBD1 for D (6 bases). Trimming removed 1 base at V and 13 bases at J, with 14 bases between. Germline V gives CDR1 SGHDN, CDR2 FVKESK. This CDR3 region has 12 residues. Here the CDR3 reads CASSQVRGPPYF. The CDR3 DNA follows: TGTGCCAGCAGCCAAGTCAGGGGCCCTCCTTACTTC.

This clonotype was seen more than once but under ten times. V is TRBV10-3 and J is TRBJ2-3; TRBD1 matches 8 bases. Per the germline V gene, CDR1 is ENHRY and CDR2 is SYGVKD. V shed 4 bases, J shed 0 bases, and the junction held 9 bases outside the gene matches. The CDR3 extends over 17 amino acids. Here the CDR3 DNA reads TGTGCCATCAGTGGGACAGGGTCCGCCCCTAGCACAGATACGCAGTATTTT. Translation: CAISGTGSAPSTDTQYF.

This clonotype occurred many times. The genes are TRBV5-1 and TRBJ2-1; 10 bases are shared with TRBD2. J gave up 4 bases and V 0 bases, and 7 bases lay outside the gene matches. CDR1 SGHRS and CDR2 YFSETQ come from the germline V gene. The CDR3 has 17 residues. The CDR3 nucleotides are TGCGCCAGCAGCTTGGCCCTAGCGGGGGAGGTTTACAATGAGCAGTTCTTC. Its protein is CASSLALAGEVYNEQFF.

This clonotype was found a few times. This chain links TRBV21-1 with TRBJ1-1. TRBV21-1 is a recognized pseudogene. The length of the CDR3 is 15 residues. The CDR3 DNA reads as TGTGCCAGCAGCAAAATGGGGGGGATAGAGGGTGAAGCTTTCTTT. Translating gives CASSKMGGIEGEAFF.

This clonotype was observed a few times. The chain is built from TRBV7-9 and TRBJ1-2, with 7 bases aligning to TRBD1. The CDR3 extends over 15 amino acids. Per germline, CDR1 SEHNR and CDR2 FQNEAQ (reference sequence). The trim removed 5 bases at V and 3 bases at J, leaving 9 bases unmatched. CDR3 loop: CASSPTGEWYYGYTF. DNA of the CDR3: TGTGCCAGCAGCCCCACAGGGGAATGGTACTATGGCTACACCTTC. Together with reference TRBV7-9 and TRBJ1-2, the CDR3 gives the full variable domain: DTGVSQNPRHKITKRGQNVTFRCDPISEHNRLYWYRQTLGQGPEFLTYFQNEAQLEKSRLLSDRFSAERPKGSFSTLEIQRTEQGDSAMYLCASSPTGEWYYGYTFGSGTRLTVV.

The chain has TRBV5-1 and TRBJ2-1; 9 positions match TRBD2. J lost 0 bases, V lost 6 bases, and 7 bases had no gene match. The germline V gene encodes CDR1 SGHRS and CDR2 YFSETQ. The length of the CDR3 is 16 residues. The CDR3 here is CASKKAGGVSYNEQFF. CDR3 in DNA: TGCGCCAGCAAAAAAGCGGGGGGAGTCTCCTACAATGAGCAGTTCTTC.

CDR3 sequence (DNA): TGCGCCAGCAGCTTGGGAGGTCCGAGGACTCCTCCATACGAGCAGTACTTC. This gives the protein CASSLGGPRTPPYEQYF. V gene TRBV5-1 combines with J gene TRBJ2-7, with TRBD2 as a possible D gene (5 bases). Trimming pared 0 bases from V and 4 bases from J, leaving 20 bases between. In germline, CDR1 is SGHRS, CDR2 YFSETQ. The CDR3 is made up of 17 amino acids.

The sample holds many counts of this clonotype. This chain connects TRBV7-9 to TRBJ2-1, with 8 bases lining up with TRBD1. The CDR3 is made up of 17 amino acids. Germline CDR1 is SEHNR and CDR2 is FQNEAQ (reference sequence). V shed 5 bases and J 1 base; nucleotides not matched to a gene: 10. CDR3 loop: CASSRPKTGDSYNEQFF. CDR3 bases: TGTGCCAGCAGCCGGCCGAAGACAGGGGATTCCTACAATGAGCAGTTCTTC. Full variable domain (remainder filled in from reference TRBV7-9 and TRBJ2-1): DTGVSQNPRHKITKRGQNVTFRCDPISEHNRLYWYRQTLGQGPEFLTYFQNEAQLEKSRLLSDRFSAERPKGSFSTLEIQRTEQGDSAMYLCASSRPKTGDSYNEQFFGPGTRLTVL.

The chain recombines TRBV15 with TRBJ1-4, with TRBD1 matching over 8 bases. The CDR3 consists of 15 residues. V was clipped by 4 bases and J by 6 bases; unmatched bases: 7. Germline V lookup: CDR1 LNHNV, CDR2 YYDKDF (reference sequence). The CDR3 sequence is CATSKQDRVDEKLFF. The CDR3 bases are TGTGCCACCAGCAAACAGGACAGGGTGGATGAAAAACTGTTTTTT.

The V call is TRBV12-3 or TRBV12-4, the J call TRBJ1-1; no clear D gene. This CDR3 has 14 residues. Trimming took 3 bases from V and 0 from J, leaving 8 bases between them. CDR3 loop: CASSLIRMNTEAFF. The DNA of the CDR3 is TGTGCCAGCAGTTTGATTCGCATGAACACTGAAGCTTTCTTT.

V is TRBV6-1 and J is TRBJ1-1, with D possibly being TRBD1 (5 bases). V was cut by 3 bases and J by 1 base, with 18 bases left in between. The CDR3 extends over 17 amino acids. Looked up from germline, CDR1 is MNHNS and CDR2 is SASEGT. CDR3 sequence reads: CASSEGREFYGNTEAFF. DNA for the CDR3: TGTGCCAGCAGTGAGGGCAGGGAGTTTTATGGGAACACTGAAGCTTTCTTT.

The CDR3 DNA reads as TGTGCCAGCATAGGCTCCAACACCGGGGAGCTGTTTTTT. Its protein product is CASIGSNTGELFF. The chain employs TRBV6-2 or TRBV6-3 and TRBJ2-2; no clear D. The V end lost 7 bases, the J end lost 2 bases, and 8 bases lay between the germline ends. CDR1 and CDR2 (germline): MNHEY, SVGEGT. The CDR3 loop spans 13 amino acids.

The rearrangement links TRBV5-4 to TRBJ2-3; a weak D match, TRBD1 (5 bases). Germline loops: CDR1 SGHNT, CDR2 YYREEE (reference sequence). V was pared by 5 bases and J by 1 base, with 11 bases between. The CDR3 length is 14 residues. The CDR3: CASRLLGGTDTQYF. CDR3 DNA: TGTGCCAGCAGATTATTAGGGGGCACAGATACGCAGTATTTT.

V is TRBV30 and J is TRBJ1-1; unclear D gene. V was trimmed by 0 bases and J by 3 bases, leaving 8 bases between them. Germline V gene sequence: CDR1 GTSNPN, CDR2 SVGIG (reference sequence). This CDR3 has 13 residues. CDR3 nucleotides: TGTGCCTGGAGTGTAGGCGCTGACACTGAAGCTTTCTTT. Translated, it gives CAWSVGADTEAFF.

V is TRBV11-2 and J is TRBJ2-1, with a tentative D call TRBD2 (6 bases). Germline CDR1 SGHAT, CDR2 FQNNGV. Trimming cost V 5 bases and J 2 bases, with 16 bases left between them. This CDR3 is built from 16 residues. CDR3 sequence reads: CASSALRDSTYNEQFF. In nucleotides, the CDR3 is TGTGCCAGCAGCGCCCTCCGGGACTCTACCTACAATGAGCAGTTCTTC.

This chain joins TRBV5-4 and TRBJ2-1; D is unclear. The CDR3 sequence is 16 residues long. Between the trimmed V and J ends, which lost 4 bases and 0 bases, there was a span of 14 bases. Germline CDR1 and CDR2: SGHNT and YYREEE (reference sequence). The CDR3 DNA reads TGTGCCAGCAGCGCCTCTTTGGCCAGCTCCTACAATGAGCAGTTCTTC. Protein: CASSASLASSYNEQFF.

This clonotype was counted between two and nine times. The CDR3 here is CAIGTRPDYEQYF. Written as DNA, the CDR3 is TGTGCCATCGGGACCCGACCCGACTACGAGCAGTACTTC. The chain couples TRBV10-3 to TRBJ2-7; D tentatively fits TRBD1 or TRBD2 (5 bases each). Trimming left V 8 bases short and J 3 bases short, with 14 bases between. Germline assignment: CDR1 ENHRY and CDR2 SYGVKD. The CDR3 is 13 amino acids.

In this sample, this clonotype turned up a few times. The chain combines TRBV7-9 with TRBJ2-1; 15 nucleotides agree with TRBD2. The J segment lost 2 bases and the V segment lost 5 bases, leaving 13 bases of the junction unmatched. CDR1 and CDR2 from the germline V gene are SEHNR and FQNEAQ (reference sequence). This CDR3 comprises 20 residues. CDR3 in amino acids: CASSRGTSGGPPRAYNEQFF. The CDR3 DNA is TGTGCCAGCAGCCGGGGGACTAGCGGGGGGCCGCCCCGAGCCTACAATGAGCAGTTCTTC.

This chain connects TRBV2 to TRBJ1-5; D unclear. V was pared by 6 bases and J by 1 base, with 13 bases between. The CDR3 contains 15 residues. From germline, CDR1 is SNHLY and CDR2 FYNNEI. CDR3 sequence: CASRVDPSSNQPQHF. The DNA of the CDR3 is TGTGCCAGCAGGGTAGACCCTAGCAGCAATCAGCCCCAGCATTTT. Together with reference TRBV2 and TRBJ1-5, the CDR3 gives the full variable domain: EPEVTQTPSHQVTQMGQEVILRCVPISNHLYFYWYRQILGQKVEFLVSFYNNEISEKSEIFDDQFSVERPDGSNFTLKIRSTKLEDSAMYFCASRVDPSSNQPQHFGDGTRLSIL.

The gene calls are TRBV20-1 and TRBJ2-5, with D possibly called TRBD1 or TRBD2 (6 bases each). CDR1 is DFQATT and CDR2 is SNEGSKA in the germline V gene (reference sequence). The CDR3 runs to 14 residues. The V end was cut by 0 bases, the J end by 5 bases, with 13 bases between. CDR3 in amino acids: CSARDRLGGETQYF. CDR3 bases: TGCAGTGCTAGAGATCGCCTAGGGGGGGAGACCCAGTACTTC.

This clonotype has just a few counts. The CDR3 DNA is TGTGCCAGCAGCTACGGTGCAGGGAACGAGCAGTACTTC. It codes for CASSYGAGNEQYF. This chain connects TRBV7-8 to TRBJ2-7; a weak D match, TRBD1 (5 bases). The CDR3 sequence is 13 residues long. Trimming cost V 4 bases and J 5 bases, with 12 bases left between them. Germline CDR1 and CDR2: SGHVS and FQNEAQ.